Each of the 14 T cell receptor beta chains below was sequenced from the same sample in a study of T cells in Graves' hyperthyroidism and ophthalmopathy. There were TCR beta CDR3 regions amplified from RNA transcripts. The primer set for the first-round RT-PCR of the TCR CDR3 was HTBI. Each CDR3 protein is one row after TCRdb ran MiXCR on the multiplex PCR reads. The sample lists 500,000 or so distinct CDR3 sequences, about 16% occurring once. Source material: blood. These receptors were collected from a woman in her twenties or thirties with Graves' ophthalmopathy.

The genes are TRBV7-6 and TRBJ2-3; 14 positions agree with TRBD2. V lost 0 bases, J lost 8 bases, and 4 bases stayed unmatched. Per germline, CDR1 SGHVS and CDR2 FNYEAQ. The CDR3 sequence is 16 residues long. CDR3 in DNA: TGTGCCAGCAGCTTAGCGAAGGGGACTAGCGGGGGTACGCAGTATTTT. Its protein is CASSLAKGTSGGTQYF.

In the case of this clonotype: The germline gene is not matched at one end of the junction; a read error may be the cause. This chain links TRBV5-1 with TRBJ2-1, with TRBD2 identical over 11 bases. CDR1 is SGHRS, CDR2 YFSETQ, per germline. The CDR3 spans 13 residues. The DNA for the CDR3 is TGTGCCAGTACTAGCGGGAGAATCAATGAGCAGTTCTTC. This translates into CASTSGRINEQFF.

This clonotype has only a few counts. The rearrangement links TRBV28 to TRBJ2-2; D is ambiguous. V shed 3 bases and J shed 7 bases, with 15 bases lying between them. The CDR3 covers 15 residues. Germline lookup yields CDR1 MDHEN and CDR2 SYDVKM. The CDR3 reads CASSFTPHTGGELFF. The CDR3 region has the DNA TGTGCCAGCAGTTTTACCCCCCACACGGGCGGGGAGCTGTTTTTT. Full variable domain (rest looked up from reference TRBV28 and TRBJ2-2): DVKVTQSSRYLVKRTGEKVFLECVQDMDHENMFWYRQDPGLGLRLIYFSYDVKMKEKGDIPEGYSVSREKKERFSLILESASTNQTSMYLCASSFTPHTGGELFFGEGSRLTVL.

This chain joins TRBV6-1 and TRBJ2-5, with TRBD2 identical over 7 bases. CDR1 MNHNS and CDR2 SASEGT come from the germline V gene. The CDR3 covers 12 residues. Germline trimming cut 8 bases from V and 2 bases from J; bases unmatched to any gene: 2. The CDR3 bases are TGTGCCAGCCAGGGAGGGCAAGAGACCCAGTACTTC. Its protein product is CASQGGQETQYF.

The chain couples TRBV4-3 to TRBJ1-1; D call uncertain. Trimming left V 1 base short and J 4 bases short, with 13 bases between. The CDR3 is made up of 15 amino acids. Germline CDR1 is LGHNA and CDR2 is YSLEER. CDR3 amino acids: CASSQGLEVGTEAFF. In nucleotides, the CDR3 is TGCGCCAGCAGCCAAGGGTTGGAGGTGGGCACTGAAGCTTTCTTT.

This chain connects TRBV27 to TRBJ2-7; D perhaps matches TRBD1 (5 bases). V was clipped by 8 bases and J by 0 bases, with 17 bases between them. The germline V gene has CDR1 MNHEY and CDR2 SMNVEV (reference sequence). The CDR3 length is 15 residues. In DNA, the CDR3 is TGTGCCAGCGGTTATACAGGTTTGAGCTCCTACGAGCAGTACTTC. This translates into CASGYTGLSSYEQYF.

This clonotype was seen more than once but under ten times. This chain links TRBV4-3 with TRBJ2-7, with 9 bases that match TRBD2. J gave up 5 bases and V 5 bases, and 4 bases lay outside the gene matches. Looked up from germline, CDR1 is LGHNA and CDR2 is YSLEER. The CDR3 runs 13 residues. The CDR3: CASSKGTSNEQYF. DNA for the CDR3: TGCGCCAGCAGCAAAGGGACTAGCAACGAGCAGTACTTC.

The chain couples TRBV24-1 to TRBJ2-7; tentatively, D is TRBD1 or TRBD2 (5 bases each). This CDR3 has 12 residues. Trimming shortened V by 12 bases and J by 1 base, and 12 bases separated the two germline ends. Germline V CDR1 and CDR2: KGHDR, SFDVKD. CDR3 protein: CAAGTDSYEQYF. Here the CDR3 DNA reads TGTGCCGCCGGGACGGATTCCTACGAGCAGTACTTC.

This clonotype has just a few counts. This rearrangement joins TRBV12-3 or TRBV12-4 to TRBJ2-5; 7 bases match TRBD1. This CDR3 spans 17 amino acids. With V trimmed by 0 bases and J by 5 bases, 12 bases remained unmatched. The CDR3 coding sequence is TGTGCCAGCAGTTTAGCCCCGGTCGGGCCCAGGGGGGAGACCCAGTACTTC. Its protein product is CASSLAPVGPRGETQYF.

This clonotype occurred many times. The J gene is TRBJ1-6, the V gene TRBV18; D ambiguous. There are 14 residues in the CDR3. V was trimmed by 3 bases and J by 2 bases, leaving 5 bases between them. Germline CDR1 and CDR2: KGHSH and LQKENI. This CDR3 is CASSPLPYNSPLHF. The DNA for the CDR3 is TGTGCCAGCTCACCCCTGCCCTATAATTCACCCCTCCACTTT.

The chain carries TRBV4-2 and TRBJ2-7; D not resolved. Trimming cost V 1 base and J 0 bases, with 13 bases left between them. CDR1 is LGHNA, CDR2 YNFKEQ, per germline. The CDR3 sequence is 16 residues long. CDR3: CASSQGGSWTSYEQYF. As DNA, the CDR3 is TGTGCCAGCAGCCAAGGGGGTTCGTGGACCTCCTACGAGCAGTACTTC.

The V and J genes are TRBV20-1 and TRBJ2-5, with TRBD2 matching over 8 bases. The CDR3 is made up of 14 amino acids. Trimming at V came to 1 base and at J to 6 bases, leaving 7 bases not matched to a gene. The germline V gene has CDR1 DFQATT and CDR2 SNEGSKA (reference sequence). The DNA of the CDR3 is TGCAGTGCTAGAGGATGGACTAGCCTGAAGACCCAGTACTTC. Residues: CSARGWTSLKTQYF.

The rearrangement links TRBV9 to TRBJ2-3; 10 bases line up with TRBD1. The CDR3 is 18 amino acids. V lost 0 bases, J lost 0 bases, and 7 bases stayed unmatched. Per the germline V gene, CDR1 is SGDLS and CDR2 is YYNGEE. The CDR3 nucleotides are TGTGCCAGCAGCGTAGGGGACAGGGGAAAAGTAAGCACAGATACGCAGTATTTT. Protein product: CASSVGDRGKVSTDTQYF.

This clonotype came up many times. The chain combines TRBV12-3 or TRBV12-4 with TRBJ2-3, with D possibly matching TRBD2 (6 bases). CDR3 length: 15 residues. V lost 5 bases to trimming and J lost 2 bases, with 14 bases between them. CDR3 in DNA: TGTGCCAGCAGTCCGATCTGGAGGGCCACAGATACGCAGTATTTT. As protein: CASSPIWRATDTQYF.